What follows are 2 T cell receptor beta chains derived from one specimen sequenced in a study of blood T cell repertoires in COVID-19. Repertoires were generated with immunoSEQ multiplex PCR, while TCRdb's copy carries only in-frame clones and drops some. The profile covers some 260,000 clones, with roughly four fifths appearing a single time and around 4.1% taken by the ten largest. Sample: PBMCs or T cells enriched from blood (not recorded which). The receptors originated from a man aged 25 to 40 with acute COVID-19.

V and J are TRBV5-4 and TRBJ2-5; D perhaps matches TRBD1 (5 bases). The CDR3 runs 14 residues. Trimming shortened V by 0 bases and J by 5 bases, and 11 bases separated the two germline ends. The germline gives CDR1 SGHNT, CDR2 YYREEE (reference sequence). In DNA, the CDR3 is TGTGCCAGCAGCTTGGGAACAGGCCTGGAGACCCAGTACTTC. The encoded protein is CASSLGTGLETQYF.

With regard to this clone: An end of the junction does not agree with germline; a read error may underlie this. This chain joins TRBV5-1 and TRBJ2-2; 10 bases match TRBD2. The CDR3 loop spans 17 amino acids. The V gene's germline CDR1 is SGHRS and CDR2 YFSETQ. CDR3 nucleotide sequence: TGTGCCAGCAGCTCCCCTACGCTAGCGGGAGACACCGGGGAGCTGTTTTTT. It translates to CASSSPTLAGDTGELFF.